Reported below is one T cell receptor (beta chain). Its antigen is undetermined. The sample originates from a study of a mutant IDH1 vaccine in newly diagnosed glioma. TCRdb's table, derived via immunoSEQ multiplex PCR, lists solely in-frame clones and lacks some. This table has 30,000 to 40,000 clones, just under 80% appearing once. The time point is: week 35, safety follow-up. It was 300 ug of mutant IDH1 20-mer peptide that made up each vaccine dose, given with topical imiquimod. J lost 7 bases, V lost 4 bases, and 3 bases had no gene match. The germline gives CDR1 LNHDA, CDR2 SQIVND (reference sequence). This CDR3 is built from 13 residues.

The receptor was isolated from a man in his forties or fifties with glioma. Some clones in this sample may be carry-over from other donors' samples. V usage is TRBV19 and J usage is TRBJ1-4; 7 bases agree with TRBD1. The sample in question was PBMCs, obtained from a glioma patient whose treatment included an IDH1 peptide vaccine. CDR3 residues: CASSTGGFEKLFF. CDR3 bases: TGTGCCAGTAGTACAGGGGGTTTTGAAAAACTGTTTTTT.